This T cell receptor beta chain was captured in a study of blood T cell repertoires in COVID-19. Whole-study context: T cells, B-cell-depleted T cells, or PBMCs supplied cDNA or gDNA.

This table comes from immunoSEQ multiplex PCR, and its TCRdb copy is limited to in-frame clones, with some not included. The table lists 200,000 to 250,000 clones, 85% to 90% of them singletons. Germline loops: CDR1 WSHSY, CDR2 SAAADI. The CDR3 loop spans 14 amino acids. The ends were cut back, 7 bases at V and 3 bases at J, with 15 bases in the middle. This clone was observed a single time. J is TRBJ2-5 and V is TRBV10-2, with a tentative D call TRBD2 (6 bases). The specimen was peripheral blood. The receptor was derived from a young man with COVID-19, enrolled during active disease. CDR3 nucleotide sequence: TGCGCCAGCAAAACGGGACTTTCAAAAGAGACCCAGTACTTC. Its translation: CASKTGLSKETQYF.